These 30 T cell receptor beta chains came from one sample sequenced in a study of cytomegalovirus exposure and HLA in healthy donors. 60 Vbeta and 13 Jbeta primers were used in PCR. Libraries were prepared by immunoSEQ multiplex PCR; TCRdb keeps only in-frame clonotypes and omits some of them. The data contain approximately 170,000 clones, 60% to 80% of them singletons. Sequenced material: PBMCs. The receptors originated from a man aged 35 to 55 in good health and CMV-seronegative.

To note about this clone: A read error is likely, as this CDR3 ends without the conserved phenylalanine or tryptophan. The chain uses TRBV19 and TRBJ2-7, with D maybe TRBD2 (6 bases). The CDR3 has 14 amino acids. Per the germline V gene, CDR1 is LNHDA and CDR2 is SQIVND (reference sequence). V was clipped by 8 bases and J by 0 bases, with 14 bases between them. The CDR3 reads CASSKGRISYEQYL. For the CDR3, the DNA is TGTGCCAGTTCTAAGGGGAGGATCTCCTACGAGCAGTACCTC.

The chain uses TRBV7-3 and TRBJ2-1; 14 positions agree with TRBD2. Germline CDR1 and CDR2: SGHTA and FQGTGA. CDR3 length: 14 amino acids. The ends lost 7 bases at V and 9 bases at J; junction bases unmatched: 5. CDR3 region: CASTRLAGGSEQFF. The CDR3 DNA reads as TGTGCCAGCACCAGACTAGCGGGAGGGAGTGAGCAGTTCTTC.

V gene TRBV6-5 combines with J gene TRBJ2-1; perhaps TRBD1 as D (6 bases). Trimming removed 2 bases from V and 6 bases from J, with 14 bases in between. The CDR3 is made up of 15 amino acids. The germline CDR1 and CDR2 sequences are MNHEY and SVGAGI. The CDR3: CASSYTWGRVNEQFF. The CDR3 nucleotides are TGTGCCAGCAGTTACACCTGGGGGCGCGTCAATGAGCAGTTCTTC.

This chain uses TRBV7-2 with TRBJ1-3; TRBD1 might be the D (5 bases). CDR1 is SGHTA, CDR2 FQGNSA, per germline. The CDR3 loop spans 16 amino acids. Deletions cut 5 bases from V and 4 bases from J, with 18 bases between. The CDR3: CASSVHQGSPGNTIYF. In DNA form, the CDR3 reads TGTGCCAGCAGCGTTCACCAGGGCTCTCCGGGAAACACCATATATTTT.

This chain connects TRBV11-2 to TRBJ2-1; 7 bases agree with TRBD2. The V and J ends lost 3 bases and 1 base, in that order; junction bases with no gene match: 6. The germline V gene encodes CDR1 SGHAT and CDR2 FQNNGV. The CDR3 length is 16 residues. CDR3 nucleotides: TGTGCCAGCAGCTTCGGACTAGTTTTATCCTACAATGAGCAGTTCTTC. Translation: CASSFGLVLSYNEQFF.

V is TRBV15 and J is TRBJ2-5, with TRBD2 matching over 8 bases. V was clipped by 1 base and J by 4 bases; unmatched bases: 8. This CDR3 spans 16 amino acids. Germline assignment: CDR1 LNHNV and CDR2 YYDKDF (reference sequence). The CDR3 region has the DNA TGTGCCACCAGCAGAGTCGAGGGCCGGGGGGGAGAGACCCAGTACTTC. Encoded protein: CATSRVEGRGGETQYF.

There are a few counts of this clone. The rearrangement uses TRBV5-6 and TRBJ1-4; TRBD1 aligns across 7 bases. The CDR3 consists of 14 residues. Germline CDR1 reads SGHDT; CDR2 reads YYEEEE. The V segment lost 1 base and the J segment 8 bases; nucleotides outside the gene matches: 5. Here the CDR3 DNA reads TGTGCCAGCAGCTTGACAGGGGATAAGGAAAAACTGTTTTTT. It encodes CASSLTGDKEKLFF.

This clone was detected only a few times. This chain uses TRBV11-2 with TRBJ2-5; 11 bases are a match to TRBD1. Germline CDR1 SGHAT, CDR2 FQNNGV. The V and J ends lost 5 bases and 4 bases, in that order; junction bases with no gene match: 6. The CDR3 runs 15 residues. CDR3 bases: TGTGCCAGCAGCCGACCCGGGACAGGGGGAGAGACCCAGTACTTC. Encoded protein: CASSRPGTGGETQYF.

The genes are TRBV27 and TRBJ2-7; a possible D gene is TRBD1 (5 bases). The CDR3 extends over 13 amino acids. The germline V gene has CDR1 MNHEY and CDR2 SMNVEV (reference sequence). The V and J ends lost 5 bases and 2 bases respectively, with 10 bases between them. CDR3 nucleotides: TGTGCCAGCAGTCGCAGGGAAGCCTACGAGCAGTACTTC. Translated, it gives CASSRREAYEQYF.

The rearrangement links TRBV5-1 to TRBJ2-5; 7 nucleotides align to TRBD2. V lost 0 bases to trimming and J lost 4 bases; unmatched junction nucleotides: 9. The CDR3 spans 16 residues. CDR1 SGHRS and CDR2 YFSETQ come from the germline V gene. CDR3 region: CASSLESGIGRETQYF. The CDR3 DNA follows: TGCGCCAGCAGCTTGGAGAGCGGGATCGGGAGAGAGACCCAGTACTTC.

V gene TRBV28 combines with J gene TRBJ1-1, with a possible D match to TRBD1 (6 bases). Germline CDR1 and CDR2: MDHEN and SYDVKM. The CDR3 runs to 15 residues. With 7 bases removed from V and 5 bases from J, the gap between germline ends came to 20 bases. The CDR3 DNA sequence: TGTGCCAGCACCTTAGGGGGTAGAGGTGGAACTGAAGCTTTCTTT. Its translation: CASTLGGRGGTEAFF.

The chain couples TRBV9 to TRBJ2-6; TRBD2 matches at 7 bases. The V gene's germline CDR1 is SGDLS and CDR2 YYNGEE. J gave up 0 bases and V 2 bases, and 5 bases lay outside the gene matches. The CDR3 runs to 17 residues. DNA of the CDR3: TGTGCCAGCAGCGTTGGCGGGAGCAACTCTGGGGCCAACGTCCTGACTTTC. Translation: CASSVGGSNSGANVLTF.

This chain links TRBV19 with TRBJ1-1; 7 bases are a match to TRBD1. This CDR3 is built from 15 residues. The junction had 8 bases not matched to a gene; V was cut back by 7 bases and J by 0 bases. CDR1 is LNHDA, CDR2 SQIVND, per germline (reference sequence). CDR3 protein: CASMVGTDLNTEAFF. For the CDR3, the DNA is TGTGCCAGTATGGTCGGGACAGATTTGAACACTGAAGCTTTCTTT.

The chain employs TRBV7-3 and TRBJ1-1; 7 nucleotides match TRBD1. Germline assignment: CDR1 SGHTA and CDR2 FQGTGA. V lost 4 bases and J lost 1; bases outside the gene matches: 3. The CDR3 totals 14 residues. As DNA, the CDR3 is TGTGCCAGCAGCTCGGGACAGCCGAACACTGAAGCTTTCTTT. Encoded protein: CASSSGQPNTEAFF.

J is TRBJ2-1 and V is TRBV7-3; 8 bases are a match to TRBD2. J was trimmed by 9 bases and V by 5 bases; bases with no gene match: 9. The CDR3 contains 14 residues. Germline CDR1 reads SGHTA; CDR2 reads FQGTGA. The CDR3: CASSIYGRGGEQFF. For the CDR3, the DNA is TGTGCCAGCAGCATATACGGGAGGGGAGGTGAGCAGTTCTTC. Full variable domain (remainder filled in from reference TRBV7-3 and TRBJ2-1): GAGVSQTPSNKVTEKGKYVELRCDPISGHTALYWYRQSLGQGPEFLIYFQGTGAADDSGLPNDRFFAVRPEGSVSTLKIQRTERGDSAVYLCASSIYGRGGEQFFGPGTRLTVL.

This chain joins TRBV6-5 and TRBJ2-5; 9 bases fit TRBD1. Germline-derived CDR1 and CDR2 are MNHEY and SVGAGI. The CDR3 is 15 residues long. The ends lost 1 base at V and 4 bases at J; junction bases unmatched: 4. The CDR3: CASSYLTGGGETQYF. CDR3 nucleotide sequence: TGTGCCAGCAGTTACTTGACAGGGGGGGGAGAGACCCAGTACTTC.

For the CDR3, the DNA is TGCGCCAGCAGCTCCTCAGGGGCGGCTAGGGAAAAACTGTTTTTT. Translation: CASSSSGAAREKLFF. The J gene is TRBJ1-4, the V gene TRBV5-1; possibly TRBD1 for D (6 bases). The CDR3 consists of 15 residues. Germline V lookup: CDR1 SGHRS, CDR2 YFSETQ. Between the trimmed V and J ends, which lost 3 bases and 8 bases, there was a span of 17 bases.

The chain links TRBV7-8 to TRBJ1-4; D remains ambiguous. The CDR3 loop spans 14 amino acids. V shed 3 bases and J shed 8 bases, with 13 bases lying between them. The germline gives CDR1 SGHVS, CDR2 FQNEAQ. CDR3 sequence reads: CASSLYEGGEKLFF. The CDR3 DNA sequence: TGTGCCAGCAGCTTGTATGAGGGAGGGGAAAAACTGTTTTTT.

The V call is TRBV19, the J call TRBJ1-4, with 10 nucleotides matching TRBD1. J lost 7 bases, V lost 5 bases, and 4 bases had no gene match. The germline CDR1 and CDR2 sequences are LNHDA and SQIVND (reference sequence). This CDR3 spans 14 amino acids. The CDR3 here is CASSSTGGSEKLFF. Here the CDR3 DNA reads TGTGCCAGTAGTTCGACAGGGGGCTCTGAAAAACTGTTTTTT.

This clone has just a few counts. The chain is built from TRBV5-6 and TRBJ1-3; TRBD1 aligns across 8 bases. Looked up from germline, CDR1 is SGHDT and CDR2 is YYEEEE. The CDR3 covers 16 residues. V shed 2 bases and J 3 bases; nucleotides not matched to a gene: 7. The CDR3 DNA reads TGTGCCAGCAGCTTTTACGGCAGGGGGCTTGGAAACACCATATATTTT. Its protein product is CASSFYGRGLGNTIYF. The variable domain in full, completed from reference TRBV5-6 and TRBJ1-3, reads DAGVTQSPTHLIKTRGQQVTLRCSPKSGHDTVSWYQQALGQGPQFIFQYYEEEERQRGNFPDRFSGHQFPNYSSELNVNALLLGDSALYLCASSFYGRGLGNTIYFGEGSWLTVV.

The V and J genes are TRBV4-1 and TRBJ2-5, with 9 nucleotides matching TRBD2. The CDR3 contains 17 residues. Germline CDR1 MGHRA, CDR2 YSYEKL. J lost 3 bases, V lost 0 bases, and 8 bases had no gene match. The CDR3 bases are TGCGCCAGCAGCCAAGAACTCGGAGCTAGCGGGGAAGAGACCCAGTACTTC. It is translated as CASSQELGASGEETQYF.

The chain carries TRBV11-2 and TRBJ2-5; 7 bases line up with TRBD2. Germline CDR1 reads SGHAT; CDR2 reads FQNNGV. The CDR3 extends over 18 amino acids. V lost 5 bases and J lost 1; bases outside the gene matches: 16. The CDR3 spells CASSPHGGGGTTQETQYF. In DNA, the CDR3 is TGTGCCAGCAGCCCCCACGGTGGCGGGGGAACCACCCAAGAGACCCAGTACTTC.

This clone occurred a few times. The V gene is TRBV19, the J gene TRBJ2-1, with 15 bases that match TRBD2. The V gene's germline CDR1 is LNHDA and CDR2 SQIVND (reference sequence). This CDR3 has 17 amino acids. V was clipped by 5 bases and J by 6 bases; unmatched bases: 8. The CDR3 nucleotides are TGTGCCAGTAGTCTCTGGACTAGCGGGAGGGCAGGCAATGAGCAGTTCTTC. Its translation: CASSLWTSGRAGNEQFF.

The rearrangement joins TRBV4-2 to TRBJ2-3, with D perhaps TRBD2 (6 bases). V gave up 1 base and J gave up 2 bases, with 13 bases separating them. CDR1 is LGHNA and CDR2 is YNFKEQ in the germline V gene. The CDR3 totals 16 residues. CDR3 sequence reads: CASSQAPRGNTDTQYF. As DNA, the CDR3 is TGTGCCAGCAGCCAAGCCCCTCGGGGGAACACAGATACGCAGTATTTT.

This chain uses TRBV7-8 with TRBJ1-5, with 10 bases that match TRBD1. This CDR3 has 18 residues. Trimming cost V 4 bases and J 0 bases; bases outside gene matches: 9. The germline CDR1 and CDR2 sequences are SGHVS and FQNEAQ. CDR3 bases: TGTGCCAGCAGCTCCAAGACCGGGACAGGGGTTAGCAATCAGCCCCAGCATTTT. Amino acids: CASSSKTGTGVSNQPQHF. Combining the CDR3 with reference TRBV7-8 and TRBJ1-5 gives the whole variable domain GAGVSQSPRYKVAKRGQDVALRCDPISGHVSLFWYQQALGQGPEFLTYFQNEAQLDKSGLPSDRFFAERPEGSVSTLKIQRTQQEDSAVYLCASSSKTGTGVSNQPQHFGDGTRLSIL.

This clone showed up just a few times. The chain links TRBV10-3 to TRBJ2-3, with 8 bases aligning to TRBD2. The trim removed 8 bases at V and 0 bases at J, leaving 4 bases unmatched. Germline V lookup: CDR1 ENHRY, CDR2 SYGVKD. CDR3 length equals 14 residues. In nucleotides, the CDR3 is TGTGCCATCGGGACTAGTATTAGCACAGATACGCAGTATTTT. The encoded protein is CAIGTSISTDTQYF.

CDR3 sequence reads: CASSQRTENQPQHF. The CDR3 DNA sequence: TGTGCCAGCAGCCAACGGACAGAAAATCAGCCCCAGCATTTT. The V call is TRBV4-2, the J call TRBJ1-5; possible D gene TRBD1, 6 bases. With 2 bases removed from V and 4 bases from J, the gap between germline ends came to 9 bases. Germline CDR1 and CDR2: LGHNA and YNFKEQ. The CDR3 is 14 amino acids.

The rearrangement joins TRBV5-4 to TRBJ2-1, with TRBD2 matching over 13 bases. Trimming cost V 10 bases and J 2 bases; bases outside gene matches: 9. The germline V gene has CDR1 SGHNT and CDR2 YYREEE (reference sequence). CDR3 size: 16 residues. CDR3 sequence reads: CAGQTSGGLAYNEQFF. CDR3 DNA sequence: TGTGCCGGCCAGACTAGCGGGGGGTTAGCCTACAATGAGCAGTTCTTC.

This chain links TRBV5-1 with TRBJ2-7, with D perhaps TRBD1 (6 bases). Germline CDR1 reads SGHRS; CDR2 reads YFSETQ. Trimming shortened V by 1 base and J by 6 bases, and 11 bases separated the two germline ends. The CDR3 totals 13 residues. The CDR3 DNA is TGCGCCAGCAGCTTGAACAGGGCCAGCGAGCAGTACTTC. This encodes CASSLNRASEQYF.

This rearrangement joins TRBV9 to TRBJ2-1, with 7 bases matching TRBD1. V trimming: 5 bases; J trimming: 8 bases; junction bases outside the gene matches: 13. Germline lookup yields CDR1 SGDLS and CDR2 YYNGEE. This CDR3 has 15 amino acids. The CDR3 DNA reads as TGTGCCAGCAGTGGGGATCGGACAGGTCGCGATGAGCAGTTCTTC. Amino acid sequence: CASSGDRTGRDEQFF.